Listed below are T cell receptor beta chains from one sample, sequenced in a study of shared clonotypes between healthy human individuals. The assay was immunoSEQ multiplex PCR, and TCRdb's table has in-frame clones only and misses some. The sample lists 300,000 to 400,000 clones, more than 60% occurring once. Sequencing input: memory CD4+ T cells sorted from blood. The receptors derive from a man under 40 in good health. Both conserved end residues are part of each CDR3. The D gene is left open where the match is weak. Not every row has a clone size; where given, it reads once, few, many or a size class.

J gene: TRBJ2-2; V gene: TRBV6-6; D gene: -; clone size: -; CDR3 DNA: TGTGCCAGCAGCCCCTTGAGGGGTACCGGGGAGCTGTTTTTT; CDR3 protein: CASSPLRGTGELFF
J gene: TRBJ2-7; V gene: TRBV7-9; D gene: -; clone size: -; CDR3 DNA: TGTGCCAGCAGCTCATACCGGGACCCCACCTACGAGCAGTACTTC; CDR3 protein: CASSSYRDPTYEQYF
J gene: TRBJ2-3; V gene: TRBV5-6; D gene: -; clone size: -; CDR3 DNA: TGTGCCAGCAGCCTACGGGGGCCCACAGATACGCAGTATTTT; CDR3 protein: CASSLRGPTDTQYF
J gene: TRBJ2-3; V gene: TRBV5-4; D gene: -; clone size: many; CDR3 DNA: TGTGCCAGCAGCTTGGCCCGGGAGAGAAGCACAGATACGCAGTATTTT; CDR3 protein: CASSLARERSTDTQYF
J gene: TRBJ2-1; V gene: TRBV7-9; D gene: -; clone size: -; CDR3 DNA: TGTGCCAGCACCTCTGGGGACGAAAGACTCGTTGAGCAGTTCTTC; CDR3 protein: CASTSGDERLVEQFF
J gene: TRBJ2-7; V gene: TRBV4-3; D gene: TRBD1; clone size: once; CDR3 DNA: TGCGCCAGCAGCCAGCACACAGGGGGTAAGAGGTACTTC; CDR3 protein: CASSQHTGGKRYF
J gene: TRBJ2-7; V gene: TRBV6-4; D gene: TRBD1; clone size: -; CDR3 DNA: TGTGCCAGCAGTGGGGGACAGGGGATTCGTTACGAGCAGTACTTC; CDR3 protein: CASSGGQGIRYEQYF
J gene: TRBJ2-3; V gene: TRBV4-2; D gene: TRBD1; clone size: few; CDR3 DNA: TGTGCCAGCAGCCAAGTCGCGGGACAGGGGGCAGATACGCAGTATTTT; CDR3 protein: CASSQVAGQGADTQYF
J gene: TRBJ2-5; V gene: TRBV5-4; D gene: -; clone size: -; CDR3 DNA: TGTGCCAGCAGCCAGGACGTCGCCCGTCTCCAAGAGACCCAGTACTTC; CDR3 protein: CASSQDVARLQETQYF
J gene: TRBJ2-7; V gene: TRBV6-6; D gene: -; clone size: -; CDR3 DNA: TGTGCCAGCAGTCCGCGGGAAACTAGCGAGCAGTACTTC; CDR3 protein: CASSPRETSEQYF
J gene: TRBJ2-3; V gene: TRBV5-4; D gene: TRBD2; clone size: -; CDR3 DNA: TGTGCCAGCAGCTCAAGCGGGAGGAGTAGCACAGATACGCAGTATTTT; CDR3 protein: CASSSSGRSSTDTQYF